This is a list of T cell receptor beta chains from one sample in a study of cytomegalovirus exposure and HLA in healthy donors. TCRdb keeps only in-frame clones here, not all; method: immunoSEQ multiplex PCR. The sample consists of roughly 120,000 clones, 94% of them appearing once. The source material was PBMCs. The receptors stem from a woman under 30 in good health and CMV-seronegative. CDR3s include the opening cysteine and the closing phenylalanine or tryptophan. D genes are given only for firm matches. Not all rows give a size; the values are once, few, many and, for expanded clones, a class.

d_call: .
clone_size: .
j_call: TRBJ2-3
v_call: TRBV2
cdr3_aa: CASSSSDGVTQYF
cdr3_nt: TGTGCCAGCAGCTCATCCGATGGAGTTACGCAGTATTTT

d_call: .
clone_size: .
j_call: TRBJ2-7
v_call: TRBV2
cdr3_aa: CASSEGRGGEQYF
cdr3_nt: TGTGCCAGCAGTGAAGGCAGGGGAGGGGAGCAGTACTTC

d_call: .
clone_size: .
j_call: TRBJ1-4
v_call: TRBV19
cdr3_aa: CASGLGHDNEKLFF
cdr3_nt: TGTGCCAGTGGCCTGGGACATGATAATGAAAAACTGTTTTTT

d_call: TRBD1
clone_size: .
j_call: TRBJ2-7
v_call: TRBV15
cdr3_aa: CATSRDRAGGAYEQYF
cdr3_nt: TGTGCCACCAGCAGAGATCGGGCAGGGGGCGCCTACGAGCAGTACTTC

d_call: TRBD1
clone_size: .
j_call: TRBJ1-5
v_call: TRBV19
cdr3_aa: CASSITGTENQPQHF
cdr3_nt: TGTGCCAGTAGCATAACCGGGACAGAAAATCAGCCCCAGCATTTT

d_call: .
clone_size: .
j_call: TRBJ2-7
v_call: TRBV4-2
cdr3_aa: CASSPEAGYRNYEQYF
cdr3_nt: TGTGCCAGCAGCCCCGAAGCAGGGTACAGGAACTACGAGCAGTACTTC

d_call: .
clone_size: once
j_call: TRBJ2-1
v_call: TRBV29-1
cdr3_aa: CSFVPHVTNTEQFF
cdr3_nt: TGCAGTTTTGTCCCCCACGTTACAAATACTGAGCAGTTCTTC

d_call: .
clone_size: .
j_call: TRBJ2-1
v_call: TRBV19
cdr3_aa: CASRGLGVGYNEQFF
cdr3_nt: TGTGCCAGTAGGGGCTTGGGAGTGGGGTACAATGAGCAGTTCTTC

d_call: .
clone_size: .
j_call: TRBJ1-5
v_call: TRBV19
cdr3_aa: CASSIERSNQPQHF
cdr3_nt: TGTGCCAGTAGTATCGAGAGGTCCAATCAGCCCCAGCATTTT

d_call: .
clone_size: .
j_call: TRBJ1-4
v_call: TRBV28
cdr3_aa: CASSLSTENEKLFF
cdr3_nt: TGTGCCAGCAGTTTAAGTACGGAGAATGAAAAACTGTTTTTT

d_call: TRBD1
clone_size: .
j_call: TRBJ1-1
v_call: TRBV29-1
cdr3_aa: CSALGQPGITEAFF
cdr3_nt: TGCAGCGCCTTGGGACAGCCGGGGATCACTGAAGCTTTCTTT

d_call: TRBD1
clone_size: .
j_call: TRBJ1-4
v_call: TRBV18
cdr3_aa: CASSLRDRVTEKLFF
cdr3_nt: TGTGCCAGCTCACTTCGGGACAGGGTTACGGAAAAACTGTTTTTT

d_call: TRBD2
clone_size: .
j_call: TRBJ2-1
v_call: TRBV6-1
cdr3_aa: CASSDKSGGGHEQFF
cdr3_nt: TGTGCCAGCAGCGATAAATCGGGGGGGGGCCATGAGCAGTTCTTC

d_call: .
clone_size: .
j_call: TRBJ2-3
v_call: TRBV27
cdr3_aa: CASSRLQADTQYF
cdr3_nt: TGTGCCAGCAGTCGCTTACAGGCAGATACGCAGTATTTT

d_call: .
clone_size: .
j_call: TRBJ1-1
v_call: TRBV11-2
cdr3_aa: CASSVLQGINTEAFF
cdr3_nt: TGTGCCAGCAGCGTGTTACAGGGAATCAACACTGAAGCTTTCTTT

d_call: .
clone_size: .
j_call: TRBJ2-7
v_call: TRBV28
cdr3_aa: CASSLSSYEQYF
cdr3_nt: TGTGCCAGCAGCCTGAGTTCCTACGAGCAGTACTTC

d_call: .
clone_size: .
j_call: TRBJ1-1
v_call: TRBV6-5
cdr3_aa: CASSYGADLNTEAFF
cdr3_nt: TGTGCCAGCAGTTACGGGGCAGACCTGAACACTGAAGCTTTCTTT

d_call: TRBD1
clone_size: .
j_call: TRBJ2-7
v_call: TRBV5-6
cdr3_aa: CASSLGWTGLSGEQYF
cdr3_nt: TGTGCCAGCAGCTTGGGATGGACAGGGCTGTCGGGCGAGCAGTACTTC

d_call: .
clone_size: .
j_call: TRBJ2-7
v_call: TRBV25-1
cdr3_aa: CASRADREGYEQYF
cdr3_nt: TGTGCCAGCAGAGCGGACAGGGAGGGCTACGAGCAGTACTTC

d_call: TRBD2
clone_size: .
j_call: TRBJ2-7
v_call: TRBV28
cdr3_aa: CASSPGTSSYEQYF
cdr3_nt: TGTGCCAGCAGTCCAGGGACTAGCTCCTACGAGCAGTACTTC

d_call: .
clone_size: .
j_call: TRBJ1-3
v_call: TRBV5-1
cdr3_aa: CASSLASGGTASSGNTIYF
cdr3_nt: TGCGCCAGCAGCTTGGCCAGCGGCGGCACCGCGAGCTCTGGAAACACCATATATTTT

d_call: TRBD1
clone_size: .
j_call: TRBJ2-5
v_call: TRBV30
cdr3_aa: CAWRRTGGGEQYF
cdr3_nt: TGTGCCTGGAGGAGGACAGGGGGAGGTGAGCAGTACTTC

d_call: TRBD2
clone_size: .
j_call: TRBJ2-3
v_call: TRBV9
cdr3_aa: CASSVESGMADTQYF
cdr3_nt: TGTGCCAGCAGCGTAGAAAGCGGGATGGCAGATACGCAGTATTTT

d_call: .
clone_size: .
j_call: TRBJ2-1
v_call: TRBV11-2
cdr3_aa: CASSLGGASYNEQFF
cdr3_nt: TGTGCCAGCAGCTTAGGGGGAGCTAGCTACAATGAGCAGTTCTTC

d_call: .
clone_size: .
j_call: TRBJ1-6
v_call: TRBV7-2
cdr3_aa: CASSPGRGAFNSPLHF
cdr3_nt: TGTGCCAGCAGCCCGGGGCGGGGTGCCTTTAATTCACCCCTCCACTTT

d_call: TRBD1
clone_size: .
j_call: TRBJ2-5
v_call: TRBV6-1
cdr3_aa: CASSVPGQAGETQYF
cdr3_nt: TGTGCCAGCAGTGTACCGGGACAGGCGGGGGAGACCCAGTACTTC

d_call: .
clone_size: .
j_call: TRBJ1-2
v_call: TRBV28
cdr3_aa: CASSGGSNYGYTF
cdr3_nt: TGTGCCAGCAGCGGGGGGTCTAACTATGGCTACACCTTC

d_call: .
clone_size: .
j_call: TRBJ2-1
v_call: TRBV28
cdr3_aa: CASKTSGPSYNEQFF
cdr3_nt: TGTGCCAGCAAAACCAGCGGTCCCTCCTACAATGAGCAGTTCTTC

d_call: TRBD1
clone_size: .
j_call: TRBJ1-3
v_call: TRBV18
cdr3_aa: CASSPGGQETSGNTIYF
cdr3_nt: TGTGCCAGCTCCCCAGGGGGACAGGAGACCTCTGGAAACACCATATATTTT

d_call: TRBD1
clone_size: .
j_call: TRBJ2-1
v_call: TRBV6-1
cdr3_aa: CASLELGQYNEQFF
cdr3_nt: TGTGCCAGCTTAGAGCTGGGACAGTACAATGAGCAGTTCTTC

d_call: .
clone_size: .
j_call: TRBJ1-2
v_call: TRBV6-6
cdr3_aa: CASSPRTGSNYGYTF
cdr3_nt: TGTGCCAGCAGCCCCCGGACTGGTTCTAACTATGGCTACACCTTC

d_call: .
clone_size: .
j_call: TRBJ1-5
v_call: TRBV4-1
cdr3_aa: CASSQGRGVYQPQHF
cdr3_nt: TGCGCCAGCAGCCAGGGGCGGGGGGTATATCAGCCCCAGCATTTT

d_call: .
clone_size: .
j_call: TRBJ1-2
v_call: TRBV11-2
cdr3_aa: CASAPDAGFYGYTF
cdr3_nt: TGTGCCAGCGCCCCCGATGCGGGTTTCTATGGCTACACCTTC

d_call: TRBD1
clone_size: .
j_call: TRBJ1-5
v_call: TRBV30
cdr3_aa: CAWSNGQGQGAQHF
cdr3_nt: TGTGCCTGGAGTAACGGACAGGGACAAGGGGCCCAGCATTTT

d_call: TRBD1
clone_size: .
j_call: TRBJ2-7
v_call: TRBV27
cdr3_aa: CASSTEGGVLYEQYF
cdr3_nt: TGTGCCAGCAGTACAGAAGGGGGCGTTCTCTACGAGCAGTACTTC

d_call: .
clone_size: .
j_call: TRBJ1-1
v_call: TRBV4-2
cdr3_aa: CASSQISSTEAFF
cdr3_nt: TGTGCCAGCAGCCAAATATCGAGCACTGAAGCTTTCTTT

d_call: .
clone_size: .
j_call: TRBJ2-5
v_call: TRBV5-1
cdr3_aa: CASSLTLGNGETQYF
cdr3_nt: TGCGCCAGCAGCTTGACGCTAGGTAACGGAGAGACCCAGTACTTC

d_call: TRBD2
clone_size: .
j_call: TRBJ2-1
v_call: TRBV6-5
cdr3_aa: CASQFRGGNEQFF
cdr3_nt: TGTGCCAGTCAATTTCGGGGGGGTAATGAGCAGTTCTTC

d_call: TRBD1
clone_size: .
j_call: TRBJ1-4
v_call: TRBV30
cdr3_aa: CAWSRQGWEKLFF
cdr3_nt: TGTGCCTGGAGTAGACAGGGGTGGGAAAAACTGTTTTTT

d_call: TRBD1
clone_size: many
j_call: TRBJ1-2
v_call: TRBV2
cdr3_aa: CASSEAQGAGGYTF
cdr3_nt: TGTGCCAGCAGTGAAGCCCAGGGGGCGGGCGGCTACACCTTC

d_call: TRBD2
clone_size: .
j_call: TRBJ2-5
v_call: TRBV7-9
cdr3_aa: CASSLAPGGETQYF
cdr3_nt: TGTGCCAGCAGCTTAGCGCCGGGGGGGGAGACCCAGTACTTC

d_call: TRBD1
clone_size: .
j_call: TRBJ1-4
v_call: TRBV7-9
cdr3_aa: CASSPLGQVAEKLFF
cdr3_nt: TGTGCCAGCAGCCCCCTTGGACAGGTTGCTGAAAAACTGTTTTTT

d_call: .
clone_size: .
j_call: TRBJ2-3
v_call: TRBV5-1
cdr3_aa: CASSLAGRESTDTQYF
cdr3_nt: TGCGCCAGCAGCTTGGCCGGCCGGGAGAGCACAGATACGCAGTATTTT